This TCR beta chain emerged from a study of blood T cell repertoires in COVID-19. With 3 bases removed from V and 2 bases from J, the gap between germline ends came to 11 bases. CDR3 length: 15 amino acids. Germline CDR1 reads MNHEY; CDR2 reads SMNVEV (reference sequence). Per the study methods: Amplified reference gene primers provided the basis for estimating nucleated cell counts. Assay used: immunoSEQ multiplex PCR; TCRdb lists only in-frame clones, some missing. The V and J calls and clone size were taken over from that table, and D and trimming were inferred from the DNA. Of about 66,000 clones listed, roughly 78% are singletons.

The V and J genes are TRBV27 and TRBJ1-5; D is perhaps TRBD1 (6 bases). Material: peripheral blood. This sequence was found in a human donor in a cohort sampled during active COVID-19. CDR3 residues: CASSFTGLGNQPQHF. The DNA of the CDR3 is TGTGCCAGCAGTTTTACAGGGTTGGGCAATCAGCCCCAGCATTTT.